Listed below are T cell receptor beta chains from one sample, sequenced in a study of blood T cell repertoires in COVID-19. TCRdb keeps only in-frame clones here, not all; method: immunoSEQ multiplex PCR. The table records around 390,000 clones, about 87% of them present only once. The source material was PBMCs or T cells enriched from blood (not recorded which). The receptors shown here come from a woman aged 45-65 years who had recovered from COVID-19. CDR3s include the opening cysteine and the closing phenylalanine or tryptophan. The D gene is left open where the match is weak. Clone size, where shown, is once, few, many, or a class for clones that have expanded.

TRBJ1-3,TRBV11-2,NA,NA,CASTNLPRGSGNTIYF,TGTGCCAGCACCAACCTCCCCAGGGGCTCTGGAAACACCATATATTTT
TRBJ1-6,TRBV7-9,NA,NA,CASSPTTPRPGYNSPLHF,TGTGCCAGCAGCCCCACCACCCCCCGCCCGGGCTATAATTCACCCCTCCACTTT
TRBJ2-5,TRBV4-3,NA,NA,CASSQDRGGRETQYF,TGCGCCAGCAGCCAAGATCGAGGAGGGAGGGAGACCCAGTACTTC
TRBJ1-3,TRBV6-5,NA,NA,CASKRDWSSGNTIYF,TGTGCCAGCAAAAGGGACTGGAGCTCTGGAAACACCATATATTTT
TRBJ1-2,TRBV4-3,TRBD1,NA,CASSHLEGIQGGYGYTF,TGCGCCAGCAGCCACCTCGAAGGGATACAGGGGGGCTATGGCTACACCTTC
TRBJ2-3,TRBV7-6,TRBD2,once,CASSSQPAGLGTDTQYF,TGTGCCAGCAGCTCCCAGCCAGCGGGGCTGGGGACAGATACGCAGTATTTT
TRBJ1-2,TRBV2,TRBD1,NA,CASRSLTGRRGGYTF,TGTGCCAGCCGAAGTTTGACAGGGAGGAGGGGTGGCTACACCTTC
TRBJ1-2,TRBV11-2,NA,NA,CASSYRDTNYGYTF,TGTGCCAGCAGCTACCGGGACACCAACTATGGCTACACCTTC
TRBJ1-4,TRBV15,NA,NA,CATSRSDEKLFF,TGTGCCACCAGCAGATCGGATGAAAAACTGTTTTTT
TRBJ1-4,TRBV6-5,TRBD1,NA,CASSHRQGAGEKLFF,TGTGCCAGCAGCCACCGACAGGGGGCCGGAGAAAAACTGTTTTTT
TRBJ1-2,TRBV29-1,NA,NA,CSASPGTNYGYTF,TGCAGCGCAAGTCCCGGGACTAACTATGGCTACACCTTC
TRBJ2-3,TRBV11-3,NA,once,CASSWGPSGTQYF,TGTGCCAGCAGCTGGGGCCCGTCGGGTACGCAGTATTTT
TRBJ2-2,TRBV29-1,NA,NA,CSVEDIGGDSRIGELFF,TGCAGCGTTGAAGATATAGGAGGGGACAGTCGCATCGGGGAGCTGTTTTTT
TRBJ1-2,TRBV5-6,TRBD1,NA,CASSLGAGGGYTF,TGTGCCAGCAGCTTGGGGGCAGGGGGTGGCTACACCTTC
TRBJ2-7,TRBV28,TRBD2,NA,CASSGTSGGLPYYPYEQYF,TGTGCCAGCAGCGGGACTAGCGGGGGGCTCCCCTACTACCCCTACGAGCAGTACTTC
TRBJ1-2,TRBV3-1/TRBV3-2,TRBD1,NA,CASSQAATGLSGYTF,TGTGCCAGCAGCCAAGCGGCGACAGGGTTGTCGGGCTACACCTTC
TRBJ2-5,TRBV7-9,NA,once,CASSSQTLPGRRGPLYF,TGTGCCAGCAGCTCCCAAACCCTGCCTGGACGGAGGGGGCCCCTGTACTTC
TRBJ1-2,TRBV28,NA,NA,CASSGTTVNYGYTF,TGTGCCAGCAGTGGGACAACAGTGAACTATGGCTACACCTTC
TRBJ1-2,TRBV30,TRBD1,NA,CAWSRQGNGYGYTF,TGTGCCTGGAGTCGACAGGGAAATGGATATGGCTACACCTTC
TRBJ1-6,TRBV25-1,NA,few,CASKLGSSYNSPLHF,TGTGCCAGCAAATTGGGGAGCTCCTATAATTCACCCCTCCACTTT
TRBJ1-1,TRBV5-1,NA,NA,CASSNSHLNTEAFF,TGCGCCAGCAGTAACAGCCATCTGAACACTGAAGCTTTCTTT
TRBJ2-2,TRBV11-3,NA,NA,CASSIQENTGELFF,TGTGCCAGCAGTATACAGGAGAACACCGGGGAGCTGTTTTTT
TRBJ2-2,TRBV11-2,NA,few,CASSLDEAGELFF,TGTGCCAGCAGCTTAGACGAGGCCGGGGAGCTGTTTTTT
TRBJ1-2,TRBV30,NA,NA,CAWSSGPKSDNYGYTF,TGTGCCTGGAGTAGTGGTCCCAAATCAGATAACTATGGCTACACCTTC
TRBJ1-2,TRBV29-1,TRBD1,NA,CSVDADRASNYGYTF,TGCAGCGTTGACGCTGACAGGGCATCTAACTATGGCTACACCTTC
TRBJ1-6,TRBV28,NA,NA,CASSPNRDSPLHF,TGTGCCAGCAGCCCAAACAGGGATTCACCCCTCCACTTT
TRBJ1-2,TRBV5-4,TRBD1,NA,CASSPRDSLVNGYTF,TGTGCCAGCAGTCCCCGGGACAGCTTAGTTAATGGCTACACCTTC
TRBJ1-1,TRBV3-1/TRBV3-2,NA,few,CASSPRGAAEAFF,TGTGCCAGCAGCCCGCGGGGAGCGGCTGAAGCTTTCTTT
TRBJ2-7,TRBV4-2,TRBD2,NA,CASSQVGRTAGGHEQYF,TGTGCCAGCAGCCAAGTAGGGCGGACAGCGGGGGGCCACGAGCAGTACTTC
TRBJ1-1,TRBV9,NA,NA,CASSVGPPGDTEAFF,TGTGCCAGCAGCGTAGGACCCCCAGGGGACACTGAAGCTTTCTTT
TRBJ1-4,TRBV2,NA,NA,CATRGPNEKLFF,TGTGCCACCAGGGGCCCTAATGAAAAACTGTTTTTT
TRBJ2-2,TRBV6-4,TRBD2,NA,CASSDSVRLAGPGELFF,TGTGCCAGCAGTGACTCCGTACGGTTAGCGGGGCCCGGGGAGCTGTTTTTT
TRBJ2-5,TRBV18,TRBD2,NA,CASSPGTSGGPQETQYF,TGTGCCAGCTCACCGGGGACTAGCGGGGGACCCCAAGAGACCCAGTACTTC
TRBJ2-2,TRBV7-2,TRBD1,NA,CASSNPGRQGGELFF,TGTGCCAGCAGCAACCCCGGTAGACAGGGCGGGGAGCTGTTTTTT
TRBJ1-2,TRBV5-4,TRBD1,NA,CASSLTGGLYYGYTF,TGTGCCAGCAGCTTGACAGGGGGCCTTTACTATGGCTACACCTTC
TRBJ1-2,TRBV13,NA,NA,CASSHGTPVVGGYTF,TGTGCCAGCAGTCACGGGACACCCGTTGTGGGGGGCTACACCTTC
TRBJ1-5,TRBV15,NA,NA,CATSRGGNQPQHF,TGTGCCACCAGCAGAGGCGGGAATCAGCCCCAGCATTTT
TRBJ1-2,TRBV7-9,NA,NA,CASSFDARGYTF,TGTGCCAGCAGCTTTGACGCGAGGGGCTACACCTTC
TRBJ2-1,TRBV4-2,TRBD2,NA,CASSQVGSGAYNEQFF,TGTGCCAGCAGCCAAGTAGGTAGCGGGGCCTACAATGAGCAGTTCTTC
TRBJ1-5,TRBV28,NA,NA,CASRDSRGGGQPQHF,TGTGCCAGCAGAGACTCGCGGGGTGGAGGTCAGCCCCAGCATTTT
TRBJ2-7,TRBV28,TRBD1,NA,CASSSPTTGGYEQYF,TGTGCCAGCAGTTCCCCAACGACAGGGGGCTACGAGCAGTACTTC
TRBJ1-1,TRBV12-3/TRBV12-4,NA,NA,CASSPREGTEAFF,TGTGCCAGCAGTCCCCGGGAAGGCACTGAAGCTTTCTTT
TRBJ2-2,TRBV10-3,TRBD1,once,CAMNRGGTGELFF,TGTGCCATGAACAGGGGCGGGACCGGGGAGCTGTTTTTT
TRBJ2-2,TRBV4-1,TRBD2,once,CASNLKRSSGVPGELFF,TGCGCCAGCAACCTTAAGAGGTCTAGCGGGGTACCCGGGGAGCTGTTTTTT
TRBJ1-1,TRBV2,NA,NA,CASSSTGMDGAFF,TGTGCCAGCAGTTCCACAGGAATGGATGGAGCTTTCTTT
TRBJ2-2,TRBV11-3,NA,few,CASSLGTQGYTGELFF,TGTGCCAGCAGCCTAGGAACTCAGGGCTACACCGGGGAGCTGTTTTTT
TRBJ1-1,TRBV7-8,NA,NA,CASSSQPRTSSSGTEAFF,TGTGCCAGCAGCTCCCAACCGAGGACAAGTAGCTCGGGCACTGAAGCTTTCTTT
TRBJ1-1,TRBV6-5,NA,NA,CASSYSIGVADTEAFF,TGTGCCAGCAGTTACTCGATAGGGGTCGCGGACACTGAAGCTTTCTTT
TRBJ2-7,TRBV2,TRBD1,NA,CASSEQGVVTYEQYF,TGTGCCAGCAGTGAGCAGGGGGTTGTTACCTACGAGCAGTACTTC
TRBJ1-5,TRBV7-2,NA,NA,CASSLEDMPQHF,TGTGCCAGCAGCTTAGAGGACATGCCCCAGCATTTT
TRBJ2-7,TRBV6-6,TRBD1,few,CASSPRPDRGSIPYYEQYF,TGTGCCAGCAGTCCACGTCCCGACAGGGGATCGATCCCGTACTACGAGCAGTACTTC
TRBJ1-1,TRBV10-3,TRBD1,NA,CAVSDDRGLTEAFF,TGTGCCGTCTCAGACGACAGGGGGCTTACTGAAGCTTTCTTT
TRBJ1-5,TRBV7-9,NA,NA,CASSLSGNQPQHF,TGTGCCAGCAGCTTATCCGGCAATCAGCCCCAGCATTTT
TRBJ2-7,TRBV5-1,TRBD1,NA,CASSLGTGEYEQYF,TGCGCCAGCAGCTTAGGGACAGGGGAATACGAGCAGTACTTC
TRBJ1-4,TRBV3-1/TRBV3-2,NA,NA,CASSQRQGPANEKLFF,TGTGCCAGCAGCCAAAGGCAGGGGCCGGCTAATGAAAAACTGTTTTTT